The 20 T cell receptor beta chains listed next were all sequenced from one sample in a study of blood T cells in healthy people across ages. Sample-barcoded 5' priming and a J-beta primer mix drove a second PCR of about 6 to 11 cycles. Using its own MiXCR run on the 5' RACE reads, TCRdb lists one record per CDR3 protein. The data show some 710,000 distinct CDR3 sequences, 22% seen once. Material: blood. The receptors were sampled from a man between 65 and 80 years old in good health.

V is TRBV20-1 and J is TRBJ2-2, with a weak D call TRBD2 (6 bases). Germline V CDR1 and CDR2: DFQATT, SNEGSKA (reference sequence). V dropped 1 base and J dropped 9 bases, with 12 bases sitting between them. This CDR3 contains 13 residues. The CDR3 region has the DNA TGCAGTGCTAGAGGGGCGGGAAACCGGGAGCTGTTTTTT. Translating it yields CSARGAGNRELFF.

This clonotype was detected ten times or more. The chain employs TRBV5-1 and TRBJ1-2, with a tentative D call TRBD1 (6 bases). Between the trimmed V and J ends, which lost 8 bases and 6 bases, there was a span of 17 bases. The length of the CDR3 is 13 residues. Germline lookup yields CDR1 SGHRS and CDR2 YFSETQ. CDR3 sequence reads: CASKEGERDGYTF. CDR3 coding DNA: TGCGCCAGTAAGGAGGGGGAACGGGATGGCTACACCTTC.

CDR3 residues: CASRKATDTQYF. The CDR3 region has the DNA TGTGCCTCCCGAAAGGCCACAGATACGCAGTATTTT. J is TRBJ2-3 and V is TRBV27; D gene ambiguous. Germline V gene sequence: CDR1 MNHEY, CDR2 SMNVEV (reference sequence). V was shortened by 11 bases and J by 2 bases, with 11 bases between the two germline ends. This CDR3 spans 12 amino acids.

CDR3 sequence reads: CASSESGGNTEAFF. The CDR3 nucleotides read TGTGCCAGCAGTGAATCCGGGGGGAACACTGAAGCTTTCTTT. This chain links TRBV25-1 with TRBJ1-1, with D tentatively TRBD1 (5 bases). The CDR3 runs 14 residues. The germline gives CDR1 MGHDK, CDR2 SYGVNS. V was clipped by 1 base and J by 1 base, with 7 bases between them.

The genes are TRBV12-3 or TRBV12-4 and TRBJ1-3, with D perhaps TRBD1 (5 bases). V was pared by 2 bases and J by 3 bases, with 8 bases between. The CDR3 runs 14 residues. CDR3 in amino acids: CASSLNRLGNTIYF. CDR3 DNA sequence: TGTGCCAGCAGTTTAAACAGGCTTGGAAACACCATATATTTT.

This clonotype was observed a handful of times. The chain joins TRBV28 to TRBJ1-4; D not certain. The V gene's germline CDR1 is MDHEN and CDR2 SYDVKM. V was cut by 5 bases and J by 4 bases, with 11 bases left in between. The CDR3 loop spans 14 amino acids. The CDR3 spells CASSPQIVNEKLFF. CDR3 DNA: TGTGCCAGCAGTCCACAGATTGTTAATGAAAAACTGTTTTTT.

This chain connects TRBV7-8 to TRBJ2-1, with D perhaps being TRBD1 or TRBD2 (6 bases each). The CDR3 extends over 15 amino acids. Germline CDR1 SGHVS, CDR2 FQNEAQ. The V and J ends lost 3 bases and 6 bases respectively, with 15 bases between them. The CDR3 protein is CASSFLRGGSNEQFF. Written as DNA, the CDR3 is TGTGCCAGCAGCTTCCTCAGGGGAGGAAGCAATGAGCAGTTCTTC. Filled out from reference TRBV7-8 and TRBJ2-1, the complete variable domain reads GAGVSQSPRYKVAKRGQDVALRCDPISGHVSLFWYQQALGQGPEFLTYFQNEAQLDKSGLPSDRFFAERPEGSVSTLKIQRTQQEDSAVYLCASSFLRGGSNEQFFGPGTRLTVL.

The CDR3 DNA reads as TGTGCCAGCGGCAGGGGAATCTCTTACGAGCAGTACTTC. This encodes CASGRGISYEQYF. V usage is TRBV7-2 and J usage is TRBJ2-7, with D maybe TRBD1 (6 bases). The CDR3 consists of 13 residues. The V gene's germline CDR1 is SGHTA and CDR2 FQGNSA. Trimming took 8 bases from V and 4 from J, leaving 15 bases between them.

The chain couples TRBV5-1 to TRBJ1-1; 7 bases align to TRBD1. With 4 bases clipped from V and 0 bases from J, the junction kept 9 bases outside the gene matches. This CDR3 region has 16 residues. In germline, CDR1 is SGHRS, CDR2 YFSETQ. The DNA for the CDR3 is TGCGCCAGCAGCACCCGGACAGGTTCAATGAACACTGAAGCTTTCTTT. It specifies CASSTRTGSMNTEAFF.

This clonotype turned up a few times. The chain links TRBV20-1 to TRBJ1-2; D not certain. Germline V gene sequence: CDR1 DFQATT, CDR2 SNEGSKA (reference sequence). V lost 3 bases and J lost 4, with 9 bases in between. CDR3 length: 12 residues. Here the CDR3 reads CSASPSTYGYTF. CDR3 bases: TGCAGTGCTAGCCCGTCAACCTATGGCTACACCTTC.

This sequence joins TRBV13 and TRBJ2-3; tentatively, D is TRBD2 (5 bases). Germline V CDR1 and CDR2: PRHDT, FYEKMQ (reference sequence). V lost 5 bases to trimming and J lost 5 bases, with 20 bases between them. The CDR3 is 16 amino acids. CDR3: CASSRPLGIYIDTQYF. Written as DNA, the CDR3 is TGTGCCAGCAGCCGCCCCCTCGGGATCTACATAGATACGCAGTATTTT.

The chain uses TRBV7-9 and TRBJ2-3; 7 positions match TRBD2. Germline values: CDR1 SEHNR, CDR2 FQNEAQ (reference sequence). The V and J ends lost 5 bases and 0 bases, in that order; junction bases with no gene match: 8. The CDR3 is made up of 16 amino acids. The CDR3 reads CASSPSTSRSTDTQYF. The CDR3 region has the DNA TGTGCCAGCAGCCCATCGACTAGCAGGAGCACAGATACGCAGTATTTT.

The chain carries TRBV29-1 and TRBJ1-5, with D possibly being TRBD1 (5 bases). The CDR3 loop spans 13 amino acids. Germline values: CDR1 SQVTM, CDR2 ANQGSEA. Trimming stripped 2 bases from V and 6 bases from J, with 11 bases between. CDR3 protein: CSVEHGRGQPQHF. The CDR3 nucleotides are TGCAGCGTTGAACACGGGAGGGGTCAGCCCCAGCATTTT.

In this sample, this clonotype turned up a few times. The genes are TRBV4-1 and TRBJ1-5; D possibly corresponds to TRBD1 (5 bases). The CDR3 loop spans 15 amino acids. The ends were cut back, 0 bases at V and 7 bases at J, with 13 bases in the middle. CDR1 is MGHRA, CDR2 YSYEKL, per germline. The CDR3 reads CASSQDQGARQPQHF. The CDR3 coding sequence is TGCGCCAGCAGCCAAGATCAAGGGGCTCGGCAGCCCCAGCATTTT.

The sample holds many counts of this clonotype. The chain has TRBV7-9 and TRBJ1-1; D is uncertain. CDR3 length equals 14 residues. With 0 bases removed from V and 6 bases from J, the gap between germline ends came to 11 bases. The V gene's germline CDR1 is SEHNR and CDR2 FQNEAQ (reference sequence). DNA of the CDR3: TGTGCCAGCAGCTTAGCGGGCCCGTTGGCTGAAGCTTTCTTT. It yields the protein CASSLAGPLAEAFF. Filled out from reference TRBV7-9 and TRBJ1-1, the complete variable domain reads DTGVSQNPRHKITKRGQNVTFRCDPISEHNRLYWYRQTLGQGPEFLTYFQNEAQLEKSRLLSDRFSAERPKGSFSTLEIQRTEQGDSAMYLCASSLAGPLAEAFFGQGTRLTVV.

This clonotype was seen a few times. The chain carries TRBV12-3 or TRBV12-4 and TRBJ2-5, with 10 bases lining up with TRBD1. Trimming removed 8 bases from V and 6 bases from J; junction bases left unmatched: 9. The CDR3 is 14 residues long. In DNA, the CDR3 is TGTGCCAGCCGAATGACAGGGGGCGCGCAGACCCAGTACTTC. Translated: CASRMTGGAQTQYF.

The rearrangement links TRBV12-3 or TRBV12-4 to TRBJ2-2; D unclear. V was cut by 6 bases and J by 1 base, with 12 bases left in between. This CDR3 has 15 residues. CDR3 coding DNA: TGTGCCAGCAGCCTGACCCTAGGGAACACCGGGGAGCTGTTTTTT. Translating it yields CASSLTLGNTGELFF.

This chain links TRBV28 with TRBJ1-5, with D maybe TRBD1 (5 bases). Germline V CDR1 and CDR2: MDHEN, SYDVKM. The CDR3 loop spans 15 amino acids. V gave up 4 bases and J gave up 4 bases, with 14 bases separating them. The CDR3 sequence is CASSSTGTPNQPQHF. The CDR3 coding sequence is TGTGCCAGCAGTTCAACCGGGACCCCAAATCAGCCCCAGCATTTT.

The sample holds many counts of this clonotype. The chain combines TRBV5-1 with TRBJ2-4, with TRBD2 as a possible D gene (6 bases). Germline assignment: CDR1 SGHRS and CDR2 YFSETQ. V lost 4 bases, J lost 1 base, and 12 bases lay in between. The CDR3 extends over 15 amino acids. This CDR3 is CASSRRLGAKNIQYF. The CDR3, as DNA: TGCGCCAGCAGCAGAAGACTAGGTGCCAAAAACATTCAGTACTTC.

The chain couples TRBV6-1 to TRBJ1-3; 8 bases map to TRBD1. Germline CDR1 MNHNS, CDR2 SASEGT. Trimming removed 5 bases from V and 2 bases from J; junction bases left unmatched: 8. The CDR3 loop spans 16 amino acids. The CDR3 reads CASSRASTGAGNTIYF. CDR3 coding DNA: TGTGCCAGCAGTAGAGCTTCGACAGGGGCTGGAAACACCATATATTTT.